Given below is one T cell receptor beta chain in context. Antigen unknown. The CDR3 loop spans 13 amino acids. The V gene's germline CDR1 is MNHNY and CDR2 SVGAGI (reference sequence). V was trimmed by 7 bases and J by 2 bases, leaving 11 bases between them. These data come from a study of T cell repertoires in ileal Crohn's disease. About the research overall: Patients had a median roughly 7.9-year disease duration, and roughly 40% were active smokers. General observations from the study: Active smokers at surgery had more clonal expansions than non-smokers. Within the first postoperative year, endoscopy came at median about 6.9 months. Compared with CD4 T cells, sorted CD8 cells carried more expanded clones.

Some clones are missing from TCRdb's copy, which holds only in-frame ones; the method was immunoSEQ multiplex PCR. The sample lists over 9,000 clones; 75% to 85% were seen once. The time point: neoterminal ileum biopsy at postoperative endoscopy, about 6 months after surgery. The clonotype originates from an adult with Crohn's disease. The sequenced material came from ileal tissue. The chain is built from TRBV6-6 and TRBJ1-2, with D hard to call. The CDR3 sequence is CASTLAKNYGYTF. The CDR3 DNA reads as TGTGCCAGCACATTGGCCAAGAACTATGGCTACACCTTC.